The entry below gives a single TCR beta chain sequence along with its context. As yet, its antigen is unknown. The data belong to a study of cytomegalovirus exposure and HLA in healthy donors. V was clipped by 3 bases and J by 7 bases, with 18 bases between them. This CDR3 spans 15 amino acids. Germline V gene lookup returns CDR1 SGHDN and CDR2 FVKESK. 13 Jbeta primers and 60 Vbeta primers were used for the PCR. Sequenced by immunoSEQ multiplex PCR; TCRdb stores in-frame clones only, minus some. Of more than 75,000 clones listed, roughly three quarters are singletons. General study points: The study reported that TCR beta sequences accurately predicted HLA-A and HLA-B alleles in most subjects.

The J gene is TRBJ1-2, the V gene TRBV14; D gene ambiguous. The source of this sequence is a woman aged 40 to 50 in good health and CMV-seropositive. The sequenced sample consisted of PBMCs. The CDR3 is CASSHPGLPRSGYTF. CDR3 bases: TGTGCCAGCAGCCACCCCGGACTGCCCCGAAGTGGCTACACCTTC.